This T cell receptor beta chain is drawn from a study of T-cell reconstitution after alpha-beta-depleted transplantation in children. As concerns this clonotype: No antigen is known for it.

Study-wide points: Recipient T cells and thymic progenitors that survived gave rise to the high TCRbeta diversity observed at day 60 in some patients. Approximately two months post-transplant, alpha-beta T cells reportedly originated from several hundred expanded graft clones. At the one-year point after transplant, T-cell counts and TCRbeta diversity were found to come mostly from T cells that had been newly produced.

The CDR3 runs to 13 residues. Germline lookup yields CDR1 ENHRY and CDR2 SYGVKD. The ends lost 4 bases at V and 2 bases at J; junction bases unmatched: 1. Unique molecular identifiers were incorporated during preparation of the TCRbeta library. One entry per CDR3 protein results from TCRdb running MiXCR on the PCR reads. In the table there are fewer than 1 million distinct CDR3 sequences, roughly 16% of which are singletons. The sequence was obtained from a male patient aged 10 to 17 who had a stem cell transplant for acute lymphoblastic leukemia, so the T cells may come from the graft donor. This chain connects TRBV10-3 to TRBJ2-5; the match to TRBD2 covers 7 bases. Sequenced here: PBMCs, mostly from graft donor cells, sampled 360 days after TCRalphabeta/CD19-depleted stem cell transplant. The CDR3 protein is CAISGTSQETQYF. The CDR3 region has the DNA TGTGCCATCAGTGGGACTAGTCAAGAGACCCAGTACTTC.